Each of the 18 T cell receptor beta chains below was sequenced from the same sample in a study of beta chain features in type 1 diabetes. Sequenced material consisted of expressed TCRB transcripts (all of the isolated RNA was reverse transcribed). TCRdb's copy holds only in-frame clones and misses some; the assay was immunoSEQ multiplex PCR. The profile shows around 140,000 clones, around 9.3% of them singletons. Sample: naive CD4+ T cells from blood. Every receptor here comes from a man aged 18 to 29 in good health.

The J gene is TRBJ2-7, the V gene TRBV7-2, with TRBD2 identical over 10 bases. The length of the CDR3 is 16 residues. The V segment lost 5 bases and the J segment 0 bases; nucleotides outside the gene matches: 7. Germline V lookup: CDR1 SGHTA, CDR2 FQGNSA. CDR3: CASSLTSGASSYEQYF. DNA of the CDR3: TGTGCCAGCAGCCTAACTAGCGGGGCTAGCTCCTACGAGCAGTACTTC.

This clone was counted between two and nine times. The V and J genes are TRBV7-2 and TRBJ1-4, with 9 nucleotides matching TRBD1. Trimming removed 5 bases from V and 8 bases from J; junction bases left unmatched: 12. CDR3 length: 16 residues. Germline CDR1 and CDR2: SGHTA and FQGNSA. CDR3 DNA: TGTGCCAGCAGCCTAAACCCGGGACAGGGAGTGGAAAAACTGTTTTTT. The encoded protein is CASSLNPGQGVEKLFF. Full variable domain (remainder filled in from reference TRBV7-2 and TRBJ1-4): GAGVSQSPSNKVTEKGKDVELRCDPISGHTALYWYRQSLGQGLEFLIYFQGNSAPDKSGLPSDRFSAERTGGSVSTLTIQRTQQEDSAVYLCASSLNPGQGVEKLFFGSGTQLSVL.

This clone was detected ten times or more. This chain links TRBV7-2 with TRBJ1-6; no reliable D call. V was cut by 0 bases and J by 8 bases, with 20 bases left in between. This CDR3 region has 18 residues. Germline CDR1 and CDR2: SGHTA and FQGNSA. CDR3 DNA sequence: TGTGCCAGCAGCTTAGCGGCGGGTGGCGGTACTATGGATTCACCCCTCCACTTT. Protein product: CASSLAAGGGTMDSPLHF.

This chain links TRBV5-1 with TRBJ2-1; 7 positions agree with TRBD1. CDR3 length: 15 amino acids. Trimming took 0 bases from V and 12 from J; bases not matched to a gene: 12. Germline V gene lookup returns CDR1 SGHRS and CDR2 YFSETQ. CDR3: CASSLAGTDSSWQFF. The CDR3 coding sequence is TGCGCCAGCAGCTTGGCCGGGACAGACTCTAGTTGGCAGTTCTTC.

This clone was recorded at least ten times. This chain links TRBV19 with TRBJ2-2, with unresolved D. The CDR3 has 12 amino acids. Between the trimmed V and J ends, which lost 4 bases and 3 bases, there was a span of 3 bases. The germline V gene has CDR1 LNHDA and CDR2 SQIVND (reference sequence). The CDR3 is CASSKHTGELFF. The CDR3, as DNA: TGTGCCAGTAGTAAGCACACCGGGGAGCTGTTTTTT.

This chain joins TRBV14 and TRBJ2-7; 9 bases fit TRBD1. This CDR3 comprises 15 residues. The germline gives CDR1 SGHDN, CDR2 FVKESK. V lost 5 bases and J lost 3; bases outside the gene matches: 8. The DNA of the CDR3 is TGTGCCAGCAGCATCCCGGGGACAGGGATCTACGAGCAGTACTTC. This codes for CASSIPGTGIYEQYF.

This clone appeared a few times. This chain uses TRBV6-5 with TRBJ2-5; the match to TRBD2 covers 9 bases. The germline V gene has CDR1 MNHEY and CDR2 SVGAGI. Trimming took 6 bases from V and 5 from J; bases not matched to a gene: 10. This CDR3 region has 15 residues. CDR3: CASSWVSGGRETQYF. The CDR3, as DNA: TGTGCCAGCAGCTGGGTTAGCGGGGGTCGGGAGACCCAGTACTTC.

At least ten counts were recorded for this clone. This chain uses TRBV5-4 with TRBJ2-6; 8 nucleotides match TRBD2. The CDR3 consists of 17 residues. V lost 2 bases to trimming and J lost 2 bases; unmatched junction nucleotides: 6. The germline V gene encodes CDR1 SGHNT and CDR2 YYREEE (reference sequence). In DNA form, the CDR3 reads TGTGCCAGCAGCTTCGGGGTAGCGGGGACTGGGGCCAACGTCCTGACTTTC. Encoded protein: CASSFGVAGTGANVLTF.

This clone came up a few times. The chain is built from TRBV29-1 and TRBJ2-3; 9 nucleotides agree with TRBD1. Trimming removed 5 bases from V and 3 bases from J; junction bases left unmatched: 9. CDR3 length: 15 amino acids. Germline V gives CDR1 SQVTM, CDR2 ANQGSEA. The CDR3 DNA follows: TGCAGCGTTCTTAAAGCCGGGACAGGGACAGATACGCAGTATTTT. It specifies CSVLKAGTGTDTQYF.

The chain carries TRBV25-1 and TRBJ2-5; the D gene is possibly TRBD1 (6 bases). V was shortened by 4 bases and J by 5 bases, with 11 bases between the two germline ends. Germline V gene sequence: CDR1 MGHDK, CDR2 SYGVNS. The CDR3 contains 13 residues. The CDR3 DNA reads TGTGCCAGCAGTGGGCACAGGGAGGAGACCCAGTACTTC. It is translated as CASSGHREETQYF. Supplemented by reference TRBV25-1 and TRBJ2-5, the full variable domain reads EADIYQTPRYLVIGTGKKITLECSQTMGHDKMYWYQQDPGMELHLIHYSYGVNSTEKGDLSSESTVSRIRTEHFPLTLESARPSHTSQYLCASSGHREETQYFGPGTRLLVL.

The J gene is TRBJ2-3, the V gene TRBV14; 11 bases align to TRBD2. The CDR3 contains 17 residues. The germline V gene encodes CDR1 SGHDN and CDR2 FVKESK. With 4 bases clipped from V and 6 bases from J, the junction kept 12 bases outside the gene matches. The CDR3 DNA reads TGTGCCAGCAGCCCCCCCGTAGGTAGCGGGGGGGCGGATACGCAGTATTTT. Its protein is CASSPPVGSGGADTQYF.

This sequence joins TRBV30 and TRBJ2-7; TRBD2 agrees at 8 bases. The CDR3 spans 13 residues. Germline-derived CDR1 and CDR2 are GTSNPN and SVGIG (reference sequence). Unmatched junction bases numbered 7, after V lost 3 bases and J lost 6 bases. CDR3 loop: CAWSHAGGAEQYF. The CDR3 bases are TGTGCCTGGAGCCATGCGGGGGGCGCCGAGCAGTACTTC.

The chain has TRBV5-5 and TRBJ1-5, with a weak D call TRBD1 (6 bases). The V and J ends lost 4 bases and 0 bases respectively, with 11 bases between them. The CDR3 sequence is 15 residues long. Germline CDR1 reads SGHKS; CDR2 reads YYEKEE (reference sequence). CDR3 bases: TGTGCCAGCAGCCCGGGACAATATAGCAATCAGCCCCAGCATTTT. This translates into CASSPGQYSNQPQHF.

This clone has just a few counts. The chain recombines TRBV7-2 with TRBJ2-5; 8 bases match TRBD2. V dropped 5 bases and J dropped 2; count of bases not matched to a gene: 4. This CDR3 is built from 14 residues. CDR1 and CDR2 from the germline V gene are SGHTA and FQGNSA. As DNA, the CDR3 is TGTGCCAGCAGCCCAGCGGGGGCACAAGAGACCCAGTACTTC. Protein: CASSPAGAQETQYF.

In its sample, this clone was seen a few times. V is TRBV7-7 and J is TRBJ2-1; 7 nucleotides match TRBD1. Germline V gene lookup returns CDR1 SSHAT and CDR2 FNYEAQ (reference sequence). J was trimmed by 5 bases and V by 5 bases; bases with no gene match: 6. The CDR3 has 14 residues. This chain's CDR3 is CASSTSRGNNEQFF. The CDR3 DNA reads TGTGCCAGCAGCACCAGCAGGGGGAACAATGAGCAGTTCTTC. The full variable domain, its missing parts supplied by reference TRBV7-7 and TRBJ2-1, is GAGVSQSPRYKVTKRGQDVTLRCDPISSHATLYWYQQALGQGPEFLTYFNYEAQPDKSGLPSDRFSAERPEGSISTLTIQRTEQRDSAMYRCASSTSRGNNEQFFGPGTRLTVL.

The gene calls are TRBV5-6 and TRBJ1-2, with TRBD1 matching 8 bases. With 5 bases clipped from V and 4 bases from J, the junction kept 10 bases outside the gene matches. This CDR3 is 15 amino acids long. The germline gives CDR1 SGHDT, CDR2 YYEEEE. The CDR3 loop reads CASSRNRGLGYGYTF. CDR3 sequence (DNA): TGTGCCAGCAGTCGCAACAGGGGGTTGGGCTATGGCTACACCTTC.

This sequence joins TRBV18 and TRBJ2-5; 7 bases are shared with TRBD1. The germline V gene encodes CDR1 KGHSH and CDR2 LQKENI. V lost 1 base to trimming and J lost 2 bases; unmatched junction nucleotides: 1. This CDR3 comprises 14 residues. CDR3 bases: TGTGCCAGCTCACCACTGGGACAGCAAGAGACCCAGTACTTC. Translated: CASSPLGQQETQYF.

This CDR3 is CASSLEGGGSYEQYF. The CDR3 nucleotides read TGTGCCAGCAGCTTAGAAGGGGGGGGCTCCTACGAGCAGTACTTC. V is TRBV7-9 and J is TRBJ2-7, with TRBD2 as a possible D gene (7 bases). This CDR3 is 15 amino acids long. Deletions cut 1 base from V and 0 bases from J, with 10 bases between. The germline gives CDR1 SEHNR, CDR2 FQNEAQ (reference sequence). Complete variable domain (other parts from reference TRBV7-9 and TRBJ2-7): DTGVSQNPRHKITKRGQNVTFRCDPISEHNRLYWYRQTLGQGPEFLTYFQNEAQLEKSRLLSDRFSAERPKGSFSTLEIQRTEQGDSAMYLCASSLEGGGSYEQYFGPGTRLTVT.